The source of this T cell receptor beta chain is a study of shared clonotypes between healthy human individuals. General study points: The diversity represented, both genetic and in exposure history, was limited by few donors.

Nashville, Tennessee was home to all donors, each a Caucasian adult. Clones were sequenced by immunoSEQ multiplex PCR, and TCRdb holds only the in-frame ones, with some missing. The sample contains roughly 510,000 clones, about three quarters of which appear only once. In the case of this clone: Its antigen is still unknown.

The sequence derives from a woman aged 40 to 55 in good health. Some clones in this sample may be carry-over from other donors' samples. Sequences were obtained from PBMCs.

The CDR3 sequence is CASNQGVAGDNEQFF. The DNA of the CDR3 is TGTGCCAGCAACCAAGGGGTAGCGGGAGATAATGAGCAGTTCTTC. The chain joins TRBV25-1 to TRBJ2-1, with 9 bases lining up with TRBD2. The CDR3 extends over 15 amino acids. Germline-derived CDR1 and CDR2 are MGHDK and SYGVNS. Germline trimming cut 7 bases from V and 7 bases from J; bases unmatched to any gene: 11. The full variable domain, rest sourced from reference TRBV25-1 and TRBJ2-1, is EADIYQTPRYLVIGTGKKITLECSQTMGHDKMYWYQQDPGMELHLIHYSYGVNSTEKGDLSSESTVSRIRTEHFPLTLESARPSHTSQYLCASNQGVAGDNEQFFGPGTRLTVL.